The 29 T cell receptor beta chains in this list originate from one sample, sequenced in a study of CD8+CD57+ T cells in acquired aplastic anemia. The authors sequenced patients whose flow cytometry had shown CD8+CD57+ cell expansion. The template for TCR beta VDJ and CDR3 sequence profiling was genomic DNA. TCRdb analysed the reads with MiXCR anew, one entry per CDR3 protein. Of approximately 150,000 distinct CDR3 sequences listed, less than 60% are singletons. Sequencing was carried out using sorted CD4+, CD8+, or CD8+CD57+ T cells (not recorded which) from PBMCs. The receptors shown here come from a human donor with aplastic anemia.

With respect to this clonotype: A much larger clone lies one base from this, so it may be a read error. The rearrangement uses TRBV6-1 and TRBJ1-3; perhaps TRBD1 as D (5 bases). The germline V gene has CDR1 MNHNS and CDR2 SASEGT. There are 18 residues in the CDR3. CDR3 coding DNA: TGTGCCAGCGGAGGCTGGCCACACACAGGTACCTCTGGAAGCACCATATATTTT. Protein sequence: CASGGWPHTGTSGSTIYF.

The CDR3 DNA is TGTGCCAGCAGTTACTCGGGACAGGGATCGGCACACTATGGCTACACCTTC. This translates into CASSYSGQGSAHYGYTF. V and J are TRBV6-5 and TRBJ1-2; 9 nucleotides line up with TRBD1. V lost 0 bases to trimming and J lost 3 bases; unmatched junction nucleotides: 8. The CDR3 is made up of 17 amino acids. Germline V gives CDR1 MNHEY, CDR2 SVGAGI.

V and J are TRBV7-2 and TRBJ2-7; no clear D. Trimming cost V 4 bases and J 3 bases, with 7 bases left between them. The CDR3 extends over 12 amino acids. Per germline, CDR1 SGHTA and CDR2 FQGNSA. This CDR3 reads CASSSNNYEQYF. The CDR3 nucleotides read TGTGCCAGCAGCTCGAACAACTACGAGCAGTACTTC.

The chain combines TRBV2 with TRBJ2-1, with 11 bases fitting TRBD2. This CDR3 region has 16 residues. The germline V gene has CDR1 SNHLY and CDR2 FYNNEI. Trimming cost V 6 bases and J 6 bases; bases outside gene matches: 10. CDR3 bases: TGTGCCAGCAGCTCAAGAACTAGCGGGAGCTCCAATGAGCAGTTCTTC. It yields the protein CASSSRTSGSSNEQFF.

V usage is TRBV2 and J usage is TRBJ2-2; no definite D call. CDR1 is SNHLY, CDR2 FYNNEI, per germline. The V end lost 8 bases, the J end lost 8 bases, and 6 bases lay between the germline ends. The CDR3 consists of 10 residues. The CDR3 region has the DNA TGTGCCAGCCATCGAGGGGAGCTGTTTTTT. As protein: CASHRGELFF.

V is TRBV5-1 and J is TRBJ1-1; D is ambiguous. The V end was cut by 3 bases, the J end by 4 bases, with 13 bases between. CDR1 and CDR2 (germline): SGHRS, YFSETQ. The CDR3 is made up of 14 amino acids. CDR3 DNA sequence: TGCGCCAGCAGCTACGAATCGAAGGGCACTGAAGCTTTCTTT. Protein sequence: CASSYESKGTEAFF.

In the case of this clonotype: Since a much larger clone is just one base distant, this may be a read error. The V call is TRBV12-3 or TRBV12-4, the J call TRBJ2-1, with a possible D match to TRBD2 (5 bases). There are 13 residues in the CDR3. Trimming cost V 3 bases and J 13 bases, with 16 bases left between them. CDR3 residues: CASSLRAYGDQFF. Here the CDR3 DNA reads TGTGCCAGCAGTTTGAGGGCCTACGGTGACCAGTTCTTC.

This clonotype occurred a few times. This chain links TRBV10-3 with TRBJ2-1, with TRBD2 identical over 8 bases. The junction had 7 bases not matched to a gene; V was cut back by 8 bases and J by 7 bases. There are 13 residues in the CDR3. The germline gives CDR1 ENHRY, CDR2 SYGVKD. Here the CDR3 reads CAIRPGTRNEQFF. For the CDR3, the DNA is TGTGCCATCCGTCCCGGGACTAGGAATGAGCAGTTCTTC.

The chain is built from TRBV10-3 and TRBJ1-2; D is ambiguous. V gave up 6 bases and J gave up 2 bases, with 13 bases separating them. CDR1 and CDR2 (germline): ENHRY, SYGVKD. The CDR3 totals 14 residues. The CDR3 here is CAISPPDSNYGYTF. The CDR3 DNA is TGTGCCATCAGCCCACCGGACTCGAACTATGGCTACACCTTC.

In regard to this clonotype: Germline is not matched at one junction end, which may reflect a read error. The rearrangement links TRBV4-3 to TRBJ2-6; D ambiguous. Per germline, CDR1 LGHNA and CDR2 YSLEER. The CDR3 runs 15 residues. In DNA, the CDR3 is TGCGCCAGCAGCAAACCAGAGTCTGGGACCAACGTCCTGACTTTC. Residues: CASSKPESGTNVLTF.

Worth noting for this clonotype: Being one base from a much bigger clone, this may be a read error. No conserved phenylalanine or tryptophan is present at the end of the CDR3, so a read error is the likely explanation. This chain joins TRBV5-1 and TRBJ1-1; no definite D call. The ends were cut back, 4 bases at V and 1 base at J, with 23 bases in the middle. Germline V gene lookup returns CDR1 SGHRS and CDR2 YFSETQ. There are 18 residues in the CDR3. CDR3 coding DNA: TGCGCCAGCAGCCCGTTAATGGGAGAAATTGCCCCGAACACTGAAGCTTTCTCT. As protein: CASSPLMGEIAPNTEAFS.

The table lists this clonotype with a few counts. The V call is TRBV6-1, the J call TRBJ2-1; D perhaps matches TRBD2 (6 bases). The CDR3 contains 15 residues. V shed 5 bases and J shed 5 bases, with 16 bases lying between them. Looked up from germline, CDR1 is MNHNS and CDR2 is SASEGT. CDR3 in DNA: TGTGCCAGCAGTCGCCCGGACTACCTAAACAATGAGCAGTTCTTC. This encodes CASSRPDYLNNEQFF.

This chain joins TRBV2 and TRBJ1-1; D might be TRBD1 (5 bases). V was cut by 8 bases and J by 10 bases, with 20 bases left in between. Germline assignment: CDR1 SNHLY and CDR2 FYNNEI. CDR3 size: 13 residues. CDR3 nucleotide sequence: TGTGCCAGCGTGGGACGGACTCTGGCGGGAGCTTTCTTT. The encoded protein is CASVGRTLAGAFF.

CDR3 region: CASSNTGRLTHGYTF. CDR3 nucleotide sequence: TGTGCCAGCAGTAATACAGGGCGGCTAACACATGGCTACACCTTC. The rearrangement joins TRBV15 to TRBJ1-2; tentative D call: TRBD1 (6 bases). Germline CDR1 LNHNV, CDR2 YYDKDF (reference sequence). V lost 10 bases and J 6 bases, leaving 24 bases between the germline ends. This CDR3 region has 15 residues.

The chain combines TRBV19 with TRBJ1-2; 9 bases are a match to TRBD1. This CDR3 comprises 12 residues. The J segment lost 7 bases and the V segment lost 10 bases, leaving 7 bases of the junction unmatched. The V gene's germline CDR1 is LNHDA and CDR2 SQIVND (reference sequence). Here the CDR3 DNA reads TGTGCCATTTACAGGGGGCAAGGTGGCTACACCTTC. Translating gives CAIYRGQGGYTF.

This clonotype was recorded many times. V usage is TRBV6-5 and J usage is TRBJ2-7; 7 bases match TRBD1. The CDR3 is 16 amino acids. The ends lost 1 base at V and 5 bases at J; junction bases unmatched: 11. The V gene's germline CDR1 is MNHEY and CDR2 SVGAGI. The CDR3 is CASSYYPRGRQDEQYF. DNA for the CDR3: TGTGCCAGCAGTTACTATCCAAGGGGGCGGCAGGACGAGCAGTACTTC.

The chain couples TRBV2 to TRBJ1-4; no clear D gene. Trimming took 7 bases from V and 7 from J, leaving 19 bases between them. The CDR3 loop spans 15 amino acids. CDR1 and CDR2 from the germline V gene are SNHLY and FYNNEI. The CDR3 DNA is TGTGCCAGCATCGGCCCCGGCGGAGTGGCTGAAAAACTGTTTTTT. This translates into CASIGPGGVAEKLFF.

CDR3 nucleotide sequence: TGCAGTGCTAGGGGTGACAGGGTTTCGGATGAGCAGTTCTTC. Translated, it gives CSARGDRVSDEQFF. This chain joins TRBV20-1 and TRBJ2-1, with 7 nucleotides matching TRBD1. Germline V lookup: CDR1 DFQATT, CDR2 SNEGSKA (reference sequence). Trimming cost V 3 bases and J 8 bases; bases outside gene matches: 10. The CDR3 covers 14 residues.

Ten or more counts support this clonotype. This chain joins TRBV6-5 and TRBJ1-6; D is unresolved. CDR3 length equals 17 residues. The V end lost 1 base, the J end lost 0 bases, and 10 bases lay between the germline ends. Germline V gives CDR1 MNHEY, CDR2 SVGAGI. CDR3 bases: TGTGCCAGCAGTTACTTGGGGTTTCCCTCCTATAATTCACCCCTCCACTTT. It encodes CASSYLGFPSYNSPLHF.

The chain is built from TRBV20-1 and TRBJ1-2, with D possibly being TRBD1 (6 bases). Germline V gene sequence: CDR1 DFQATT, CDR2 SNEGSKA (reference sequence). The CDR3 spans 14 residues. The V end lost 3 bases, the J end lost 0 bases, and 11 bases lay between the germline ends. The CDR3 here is CSASRDTSNYGYTF. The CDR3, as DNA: TGCAGTGCTAGCCGGGACACCTCTAACTATGGCTACACCTTC.

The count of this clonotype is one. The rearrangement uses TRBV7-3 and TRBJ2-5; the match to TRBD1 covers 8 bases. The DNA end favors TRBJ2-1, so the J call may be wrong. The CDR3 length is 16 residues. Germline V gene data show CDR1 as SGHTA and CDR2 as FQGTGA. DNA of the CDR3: TGTGCCAGCAGCTTAACAGCAGGGGGCGCATACAATGAGCAGTTCTTC. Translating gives CASSLTAGGAYNEQFF.

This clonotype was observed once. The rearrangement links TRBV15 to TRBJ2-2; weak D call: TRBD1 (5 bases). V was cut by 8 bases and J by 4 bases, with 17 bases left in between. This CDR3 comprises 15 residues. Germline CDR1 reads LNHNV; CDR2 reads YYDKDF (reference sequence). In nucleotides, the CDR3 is TGTGCCACCGGTACTGGGGCGCTTAGCACCGGGGAGCTGTTTTTT. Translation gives CATGTGALSTGELFF. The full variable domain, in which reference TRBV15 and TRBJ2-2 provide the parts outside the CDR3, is DAMVIQNPRYQVTQFGKPVTLSCSQTLNHNVMYWYQQKSSQAPKLLFHYYDKDFNNEADTPDNFQSRRPNTSFCFLDIRSPGLGDTAMYLCATGTGALSTGELFFGEGSRLTVL.

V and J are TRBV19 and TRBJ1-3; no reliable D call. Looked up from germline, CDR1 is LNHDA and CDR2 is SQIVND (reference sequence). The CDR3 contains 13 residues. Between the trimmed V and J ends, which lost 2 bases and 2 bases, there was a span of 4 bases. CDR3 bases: TGTGCCAGTAGTATATCGACTGGAAACACCATATATTTT. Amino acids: CASSISTGNTIYF. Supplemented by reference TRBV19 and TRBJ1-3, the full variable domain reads DGGITQSPKYLFRKEGQNVTLSCEQNLNHDAMYWYRQDPGQGLRLIYYSQIVNDFQKGDIAEGYSVSREKKESFPLTVTSAQKNPTAFYLCASSISTGNTIYFGEGSWLTVV.

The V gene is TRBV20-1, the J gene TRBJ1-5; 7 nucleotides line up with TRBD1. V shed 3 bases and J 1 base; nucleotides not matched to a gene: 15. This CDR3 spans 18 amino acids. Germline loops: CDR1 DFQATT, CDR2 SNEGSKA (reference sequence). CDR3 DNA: TGCAGTGCTAGTCCTCGTTTGGACAGGAAGAGAAGCAATCAGCCCCAGCATTTT. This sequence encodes CSASPRLDRKRSNQPQHF.

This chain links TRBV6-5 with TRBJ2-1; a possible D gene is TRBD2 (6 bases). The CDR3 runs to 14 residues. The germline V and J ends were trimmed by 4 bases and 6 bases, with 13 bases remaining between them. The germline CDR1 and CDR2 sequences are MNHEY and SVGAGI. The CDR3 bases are TGTGCCAGCAGTTTACGAGGGCGGGGCAATGAGCAGTTCTTC. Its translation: CASSLRGRGNEQFF.

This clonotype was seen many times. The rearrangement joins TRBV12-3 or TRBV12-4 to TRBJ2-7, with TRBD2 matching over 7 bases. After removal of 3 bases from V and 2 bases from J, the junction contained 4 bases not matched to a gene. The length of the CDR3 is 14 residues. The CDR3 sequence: CASSLGGAPYEQYF. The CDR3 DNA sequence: TGTGCCAGCAGTTTGGGAGGGGCCCCCTACGAGCAGTACTTC.

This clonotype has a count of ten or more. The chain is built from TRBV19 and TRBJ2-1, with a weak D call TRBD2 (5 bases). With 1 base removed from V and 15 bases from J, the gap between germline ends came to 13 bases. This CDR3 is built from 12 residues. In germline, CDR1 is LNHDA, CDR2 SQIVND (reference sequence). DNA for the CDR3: TGTGCCAGTAGTATAGGGAGCGGTGGCCCGTTCTTC. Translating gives CASSIGSGGPFF.

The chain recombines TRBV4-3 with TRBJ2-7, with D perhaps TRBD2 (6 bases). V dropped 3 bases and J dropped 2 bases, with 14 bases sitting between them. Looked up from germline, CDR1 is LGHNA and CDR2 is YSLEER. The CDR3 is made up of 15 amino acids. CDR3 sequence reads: CASSHTGTRAYEQYF. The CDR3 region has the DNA TGCGCCAGCAGCCATACCGGGACTCGAGCCTACGAGCAGTACTTC.

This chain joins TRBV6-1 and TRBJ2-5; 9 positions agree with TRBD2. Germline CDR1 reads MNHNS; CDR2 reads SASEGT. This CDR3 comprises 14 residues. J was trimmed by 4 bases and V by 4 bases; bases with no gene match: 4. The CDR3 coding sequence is TGTGCCAGCAGTGTTAGCGGGAGCGGAGAGACCCAGTACTTC. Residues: CASSVSGSGETQYF.